The 16 T cell receptor beta chains below were found in one sample sequenced in a study of T-cell memory formation after mild COVID-19. TCRdb ran MiXCR on the 5' RACE reads and lists one entry per CDR3 protein. The sample consists of approximately 270,000 distinct CDR3 sequences, around 15% of them appearing once. Sequencing used PBMCs or a T cell subset sorted from them (not recorded which). Receptors were obtained from a man aged 18-30 years who had mild COVID-19 (a few samples of this study predate the infection). Cell type and time point are not known.

The chain joins TRBV9 to TRBJ1-3; D is unclear. The V end lost 0 bases, the J end lost 4 bases, and 11 bases lay between the germline ends. Germline V gene data show CDR1 as SGDLS and CDR2 as YYNGEE. This CDR3 comprises 15 residues. This CDR3 reads CASSVGGGPGNTIYF. The CDR3 bases are TGTGCCAGCAGCGTAGGTGGAGGGCCCGGAAACACCATATATTTT. The complete variable domain, with remaining parts taken from reference TRBV9 and TRBJ1-3, reads DSGVTQTPKHLITATGQRVTLRCSPRSGDLSVYWYQQSLDQGLQFLIQYYNGEERAKGNILERFSAQQFPDLHSELNLSSLELGDSALYFCASSVGGGPGNTIYFGEGSWLTVV.

Only a few counts were recorded for this clonotype. The genes are TRBV11-1 and TRBJ1-1; possibly TRBD1 for D (5 bases). Trimming took off 4 bases at V and 9 bases at J, with 18 bases between the two ends. The CDR3 extends over 14 amino acids. Per the germline V gene, CDR1 is SGHAT and CDR2 is FQDESV (reference sequence). CDR3 DNA: TGTGCCAGCAGCTCATCGGGGACTGACTACAAAGCTTTCTTT. Protein product: CASSSSGTDYKAFF.

The rearrangement uses TRBV6-8 and TRBJ2-1, with unresolved D. The CDR3 covers 13 residues. CDR1 is MNHGY and CDR2 is SAAAGT in the germline V gene. V lost 2 bases to trimming and J lost 5 bases, with 7 bases between them. The CDR3 DNA sequence: TGTGCCAGCAGTTACGACCCGAACAATGAGCAGTTCTTC. It translates to CASSYDPNNEQFF.

J is TRBJ2-7 and V is TRBV6-5, with 11 positions matching TRBD1. CDR1 and CDR2 from the germline V gene are MNHEY and SVGAGI. The CDR3 runs 14 residues. With V trimmed by 7 bases and J by 2 bases, 4 bases remained unmatched. This CDR3 reads CASTRDRGTYEQYV. CDR3 sequence (DNA): TGTGCCAGCACCCGGGACAGGGGGACCTACGAGCAGTACGTC.

This clonotype appeared a few times. The genes are TRBV24-1 and TRBJ2-3; D unclear. V lost 7 bases and J 3 bases, leaving 7 bases between the germline ends. This CDR3 has 12 residues. Germline CDR1 and CDR2: KGHDR and SFDVKD. This chain's CDR3 is CATSLQTDTQYF. In DNA, the CDR3 is TGTGCCACCAGCCTGCAGACAGATACGCAGTATTTT.

This clonotype was seen a handful of times. The chain is built from TRBV9 and TRBJ1-3; TRBD1 agrees at 9 bases. With V trimmed by 4 bases and J by 2 bases, 4 bases remained unmatched. The CDR3 runs 15 residues. Germline lookup yields CDR1 SGDLS and CDR2 YYNGEE. The CDR3 bases are TGTGCCAGCAGCCCGAGGACAGGGGCTGGAAACACCATATATTTT. It is translated as CASSPRTGAGNTIYF.

The chain is built from TRBV7-6 and TRBJ2-6; TRBD1 matches at 9 bases. The CDR3 is 13 residues long. Trimming at V came to 4 bases and at J to 10 bases, leaving 2 bases not matched to a gene. Germline lookup yields CDR1 SGHVS and CDR2 FNYEAQ. The CDR3 spells CASSSGTGNVLTF. CDR3 DNA sequence: TGTGCCAGCAGCTCCGGGACAGGGAACGTCCTGACTTTC.

This sequence joins TRBV12-3 or TRBV12-4 and TRBJ1-5, with 9 nucleotides matching TRBD1. V lost 6 bases, J lost 7 bases, and 7 bases stayed unmatched. This CDR3 has 14 residues. Written as DNA, the CDR3 is TGTGCCAGCAGCCTACAGGGGGCCGAACAGCCCCAGCATTTT. It specifies CASSLQGAEQPQHF.

The chain has TRBV7-8 and TRBJ2-7; D call uncertain. Germline CDR1 reads SGHVS; CDR2 reads FQNEAQ. Trimming cost V 3 bases and J 6 bases, with 15 bases left between them. The CDR3 is made up of 14 amino acids. Here the CDR3 DNA reads TGTGCCAGCAGCTTGGGCCCCTGGGGTCGCGAGCAGTACGTC. This gives the protein CASSLGPWGREQYV.

The CDR3 here is CASSYGAGTLTDTQYF. The DNA for the CDR3 is TGTGCCAGCAGTTACGGAGCCGGGACATTAACAGATACGCAGTATTTT. The gene calls are TRBV6-5 and TRBJ2-3, with a tentative D call TRBD1 (6 bases). CDR1 and CDR2 (germline): MNHEY, SVGAGI. The V gene lost 2 bases and the J gene lost 3 bases, with 15 bases spanning the gap. The CDR3 consists of 16 residues.

In its sample, this clonotype was seen a few times. The CDR3 is CASSYAAYGYTF. CDR3 bases: TGTGCCAGCAGTTACGCGGCTTATGGCTACACCTTC. The chain links TRBV6-2 or TRBV6-3 to TRBJ1-2; D call uncertain. Germline-derived CDR1 and CDR2 are MNHEY and SVGEGT. Trimming shortened V by 2 bases and J by 5 bases, and 6 bases separated the two germline ends. The CDR3 loop spans 12 amino acids.

V gene TRBV7-2 combines with J gene TRBJ1-1; D is unresolved. CDR3 length: 12 residues. The germline V gene encodes CDR1 SGHTA and CDR2 FQGNSA. V gave up 4 bases and J gave up 8 bases, with 11 bases separating them. CDR3 region: CASSSFQREAFF. The CDR3 DNA follows: TGTGCCAGCAGCTCGTTCCAGCGAGAAGCTTTCTTT. Together with reference TRBV7-2 and TRBJ1-1, the CDR3 gives the full variable domain: GAGVSQSPSNKVTEKGKDVELRCDPISGHTALYWYRQSLGQGLEFLIYFQGNSAPDKSGLPSDRFSAERTGGSVSTLTIQRTQQEDSAVYLCASSSFQREAFFGQGTRLTVV.

The rearrangement links TRBV7-9 to TRBJ2-1, with D hard to call. The V end was cut by 1 base, the J end by 6 bases, with 13 bases between. From germline, CDR1 is SEHNR and CDR2 FQNEAQ (reference sequence). This CDR3 contains 15 residues. CDR3 nucleotide sequence: TGTGCCAGCAGCTTAGTATCTGGCACCTCCAATGAGCAGTTCTTC. Translating it yields CASSLVSGTSNEQFF.

This clonotype has only a few counts. The chain couples TRBV6-6 to TRBJ2-5; 8 bases agree with TRBD2. V gave up 0 bases and J gave up 3 bases; unmatched junction bases: 12. Per the germline V gene, CDR1 is MNHNY and CDR2 is SVGAGI (reference sequence). This CDR3 is 18 amino acids long. CDR3 sequence reads: CASSYSMRISGDEETQYF. The CDR3 DNA follows: TGTGCCAGCAGTTACTCTATGCGTATTAGCGGGGATGAAGAGACCCAGTACTTC.

This clonotype was counted only a few times. This chain links TRBV4-1 with TRBJ2-7, with 11 bases fitting TRBD1. This CDR3 is 16 amino acids long. J was trimmed by 0 bases and V by 1 base; bases with no gene match: 2. CDR1 is MGHRA and CDR2 is YSYEKL in the germline V gene. In DNA form, the CDR3 reads TGCGCCAGCAGCCAAGGGACAGGGGGCAGCTCCTACGAGCAGTACGTC. This codes for CASSQGTGGSSYEQYV.

This clonotype has just a few counts. The rearrangement uses TRBV9 and TRBJ2-3; 7 positions match TRBD2. CDR1 is SGDLS, CDR2 YYNGEE, per germline. Trimming at V came to 3 bases and at J to 2 bases, leaving 9 bases not matched to a gene. The CDR3 has 16 residues. The CDR3 loop is CASSAPGLGATDTQYF. As DNA, the CDR3 is TGTGCCAGCAGCGCCCCCGGACTAGGGGCCACAGATACGCAGTATTTT.